The 10 T cell receptor beta chains given below trace back to one sample, sequenced in a study of molecular identifiers for immune sequencing clone quantification. TCRdb analysed the PCR reads with MiXCR anew, one entry per CDR3 protein. The sample shows 460,000 or so distinct CDR3 sequences, around 25% of them seen only once. Material for sequencing was naive CD8+ T cells from blood, with Jurkat cell RNA spiked in. Subset given: FACS-sorted CD8+CD4-CCR7+CD45RA+ naive T cells. All receptors derive from a human donor in good health. Some libraries in this study had Jurkat cell RNA spiked in.

The J gene is TRBJ2-7, the V gene TRBV19; 11 bases are shared with TRBD1. The V gene's germline CDR1 is LNHDA and CDR2 SQIVND (reference sequence). CDR3 length: 15 residues. The V gene end was trimmed by 4 bases and the J gene end by 5 bases; junction bases not matched to a gene: 7. The CDR3 spells CASSRWTGGNDEQYF. In nucleotides, the CDR3 is TGTGCCAGTAGTAGATGGACAGGGGGCAACGACGAGCAGTACTTC.

This clonotype was counted only a few times. V gene TRBV27 combines with J gene TRBJ1-1; no reliable D call. The germline V and J ends were trimmed by 5 bases and 1 base, with 14 bases remaining between them. Germline values: CDR1 MNHEY, CDR2 SMNVEV (reference sequence). The CDR3 length is 15 residues. CDR3 nucleotides: TGTGCCAGCAGTCCTCGACTGGAAACGAACACTGAAGCTTTCTTT. Translation: CASSPRLETNTEAFF.

To note about this clonotype: A much larger clone differs from this one at a single base, so this may be a read error. This rearrangement joins TRBV12-3 or TRBV12-4 to TRBJ1-6, with a possible D match to TRBD1 (6 bases). The CDR3 loop spans 12 amino acids. The chain's CDR3 is CSSRGHNSPLHF. CDR3 DNA sequence: TGTTCCAGCAGGGGACATAATTCACCCCTCCACTTT.

This sequence joins TRBV3-1 and TRBJ2-7; D perhaps matches TRBD2 (6 bases). Germline CDR1 LGHDT, CDR2 YNNKEL (reference sequence). Trimming removed 0 bases at V and 3 bases at J, with 15 bases between. The CDR3 extends over 16 amino acids. The CDR3 nucleotides read TGTGCCAGCAGCCAAGATCCGGGGGACTTCTTCTACGAGCAGTACTTC. The encoded protein is CASSQDPGDFFYEQYF.

The chain links TRBV6-2 or TRBV6-3 to TRBJ1-1; TRBD1 matches 7 bases. V dropped 6 bases and J dropped 4; count of bases not matched to a gene: 5. Germline V CDR1 and CDR2: MNHEY, SVGEGT. The CDR3 runs to 13 residues. This CDR3 reads CASSKQGSTEAFF. The CDR3, as DNA: TGTGCCAGCAGCAAACAGGGGTCCACTGAAGCTTTCTTT.

This clonotype was seen repeatedly, ten times or more. The chain couples TRBV7-9 to TRBJ1-5; 7 nucleotides match TRBD1. J gave up 6 bases and V 5 bases, and 4 bases lay outside the gene matches. The CDR3 runs to 13 residues. Germline CDR1 SEHNR, CDR2 FQNEAQ (reference sequence). The CDR3 here is CASSTGVGQPQHF. The CDR3 DNA sequence: TGTGCCAGCAGCACAGGGGTGGGTCAGCCCCAGCATTTT.

The table lists this clonotype with a few counts. V usage is TRBV9 and J usage is TRBJ1-1; 8 positions match TRBD1. The CDR3 contains 14 residues. CDR1 SGDLS and CDR2 YYNGEE come from the germline V gene. The V and J ends lost 8 bases and 4 bases, in that order; junction bases with no gene match: 10. CDR3 sequence (DNA): TGTGCCAGTTCCATGACAGGGACAGGCACTGAAGCTTTCTTT. Translation gives CASSMTGTGTEAFF. Variable domain in full (rest from reference TRBV9 and TRBJ1-1): DSGVTQTPKHLITATGQRVTLRCSPRSGDLSVYWYQQSLDQGLQFLIQYYNGEERAKGNILERFSAQQFPDLHSELNLSSLELGDSALYFCASSMTGTGTEAFFGQGTRLTVV.

Remarks on this clonotype: The junction shows a germline mismatch at one end, possibly a read error. The V and J genes are TRBV29-1 and TRBJ2-5; D perhaps matches TRBD2 (5 bases). Germline-derived CDR1 and CDR2 are SQVTM and ANQGSEA. The CDR3 is 15 residues long. This CDR3 is CSIEGIPEYFETQYF. DNA of the CDR3: TGCAGCATTGAGGGCATCCCCGAGTATTTTGAGACCCAGTACTTC.

Comments on this clonotype: A much larger clone lies one base from this, so it may be a read error. This chain joins TRBV2 and TRBJ2-1; D gene unclear. V lost 11 bases, J lost 9 bases, and 20 bases lay in between. This CDR3 has 13 amino acids. From germline, CDR1 is SNHLY and CDR2 FYNNEI. CDR3 coding DNA: TGTGCCCCCCCGGGTCAAGGGATCGGTGAGCAGTTCTTC. Translation: CAPPGQGIGEQFF.

This clonotype was seen at least ten times. V gene TRBV9 combines with J gene TRBJ1-3, with D hard to call. Germline CDR1 is SGDLS and CDR2 is YYNGEE. The CDR3 has 17 residues. V shed 0 bases and J shed 0 bases, with 13 bases lying between them. The CDR3 nucleotides are TGTGCCAGCAGCGTAGCTAGTGGCCACCTCTCTGGAAACACCATATATTTT. Amino acids: CASSVASGHLSGNTIYF.